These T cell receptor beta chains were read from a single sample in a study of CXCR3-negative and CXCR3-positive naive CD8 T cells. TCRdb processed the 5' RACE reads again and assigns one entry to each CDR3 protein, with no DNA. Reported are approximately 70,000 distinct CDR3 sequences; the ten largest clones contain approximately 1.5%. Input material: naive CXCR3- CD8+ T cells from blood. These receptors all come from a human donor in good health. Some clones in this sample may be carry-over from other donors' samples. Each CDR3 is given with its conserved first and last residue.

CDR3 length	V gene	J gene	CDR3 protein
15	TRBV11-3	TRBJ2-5	CASSTSGQGTETQYF
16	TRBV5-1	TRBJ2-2	CASSSFPRENTGELFF
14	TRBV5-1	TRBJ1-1	CASSLGGVNTEAFF
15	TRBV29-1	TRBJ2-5	CSVAPLAAYQETQYF
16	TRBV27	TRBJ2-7	CASSPPRTSESYEQYF
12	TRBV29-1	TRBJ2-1	CSYGTGPNEQFF
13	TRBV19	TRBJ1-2	CASSTLTGYGYTF
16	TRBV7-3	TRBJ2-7	CASSSEGPSGMYEQYF
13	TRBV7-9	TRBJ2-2	CASSPKNTGELFF
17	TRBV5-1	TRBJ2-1	CASSDGGLAQNYNEQFF
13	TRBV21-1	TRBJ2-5	CASNRQDKETQYF
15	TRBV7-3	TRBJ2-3	CASSLSGGAVDTQYF
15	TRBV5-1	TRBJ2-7	CASSFIHRGSYEQYF